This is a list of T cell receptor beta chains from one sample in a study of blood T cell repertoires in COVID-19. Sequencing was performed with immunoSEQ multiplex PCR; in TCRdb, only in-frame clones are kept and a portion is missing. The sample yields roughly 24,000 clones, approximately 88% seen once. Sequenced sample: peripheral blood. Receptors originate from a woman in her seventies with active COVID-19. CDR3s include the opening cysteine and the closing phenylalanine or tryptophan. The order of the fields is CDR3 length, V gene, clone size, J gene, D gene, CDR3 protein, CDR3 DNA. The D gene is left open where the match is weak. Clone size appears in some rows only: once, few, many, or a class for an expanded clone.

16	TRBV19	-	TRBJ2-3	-	CASSPVGERATDTQYF	TGTGCCAGTAGTCCGGTCGGGGAGCGAGCAACAGATACGCAGTATTTT
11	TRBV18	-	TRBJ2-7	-	CASSPSVEQYF	TGTGCCAGCTCACCATCGGTTGAGCAGTACTTC
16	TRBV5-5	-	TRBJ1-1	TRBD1	CASGLLRTGENTEAFF	TGTGCCAGTGGCCTCCTACGCACAGGGGAGAACACTGAAGCTTTCTTT
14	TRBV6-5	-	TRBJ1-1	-	CASSLRGTNTEAFF	TGTGCCAGCAGTCTACGGGGAACTAACACTGAAGCTTTCTTT
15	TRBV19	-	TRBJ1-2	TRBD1	CASSIRGDRTYGYTF	TGTGCCAGTAGTATAAGGGGGGACAGAACCTATGGCTACACCTTC
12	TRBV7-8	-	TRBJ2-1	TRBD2	CASSPAGAGGFF	TGTGCCAGCAGCCCGGCCGGGGCGGGGGGGTTCTTC
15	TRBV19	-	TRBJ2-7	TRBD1	CASNRGTAFAYEQYF	TGTGCCAGCAATAGGGGGACAGCGTTTGCCTACGAGCAGTACTTC
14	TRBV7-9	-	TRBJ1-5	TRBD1	CASSGQGQHQPQHF	TGTGCCAGCAGCGGACAGGGGCAGCATCAGCCCCAGCATTTT
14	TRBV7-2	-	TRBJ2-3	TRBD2	CASRGRGGTDTQYF	TGTGCCAGCAGAGGGCGGGGGGGCACAGATACGCAGTATTTT
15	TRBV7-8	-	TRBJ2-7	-	CASATVATQTYEQYF	TGTGCCAGCGCCACCGTGGCAACCCAGACCTACGAGCAGTACTTC
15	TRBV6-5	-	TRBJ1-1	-	CASRKASTGHTEAFF	TGTGCCAGCAGAAAAGCCTCTACAGGGCACACTGAAGCTTTCTTT
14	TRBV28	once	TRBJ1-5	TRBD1	CASSSPGGNQPQHF	TGTGCCAGCAGTTCCCCAGGGGGGAATCAGCCCCAGCATTTT
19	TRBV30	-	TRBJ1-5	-	CAWTYLRGHPSRRNQPQHF	TGTGCCTGGACCTACCTTAGGGGACACCCCTCCAGGAGGAATCAGCCCCAGCATTTT
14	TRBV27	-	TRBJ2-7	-	CASSLGPSPLEQYF	TGTGCCAGCAGTTTGGGGCCCAGCCCCCTCGAGCAGTACTTC
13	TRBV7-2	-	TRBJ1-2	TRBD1	CASSPRQGLGYTF	TGTGCCAGCAGTCCTCGACAGGGTTTGGGCTACACCTTC
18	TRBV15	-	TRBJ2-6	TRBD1	CATSMGLGLQGGANVLTF	TGTGCCACCAGCATGGGGCTAGGTCTACAGGGGGGAGCCAACGTCCTGACTTTC
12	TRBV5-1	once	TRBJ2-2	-	CASRVRAGELFF	TGCGCCAGCAGAGTTCGGGCCGGGGAGCTGTTTTTT
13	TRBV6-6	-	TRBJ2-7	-	CASGGQGIDEQYF	TGTGCCAGCGGGGGTCAGGGGATCGACGAGCAGTACTTC
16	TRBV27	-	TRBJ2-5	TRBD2	CASTAGLAGKQETQYF	TGTGCCAGCACCGCGGGACTAGCGGGGAAGCAAGAGACCCAGTACTTC
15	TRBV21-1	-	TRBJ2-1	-	CASSYHPVVPNEQFF	TGTGCCAGCAGTTATCACCCAGTCGTCCCTAATGAGCAGTTCTTC
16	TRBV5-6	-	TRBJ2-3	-	CASSLIPGGHTDTQYF	TGTGCCAGCAGCTTAATTCCGGGGGGACACACAGATACGCAGTATTTT
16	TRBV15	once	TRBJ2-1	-	CATSRGGGSSYNEQFF	TGTGCCACCAGCAGAGGAGGAGGGAGCTCCTACAATGAGCAGTTCTTC
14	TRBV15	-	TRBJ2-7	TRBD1	CATSRVGQGYEQYF	TGTGCCACCAGCAGAGTTGGACAGGGCTACGAGCAGTACTTC
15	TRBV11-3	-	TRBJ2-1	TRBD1	CASSPGQGARNEQFF	TGTGCCAGCAGCCCGGGACAGGGGGCTAGAAATGAGCAGTTCTTC
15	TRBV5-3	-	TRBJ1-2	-	CARSRKCGGLDGYTF	TGTGCCAGAAGCCGAAAGTGCGGGGGCTTGGATGGCTACACCTTC
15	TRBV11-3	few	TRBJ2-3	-	CASSFGGARTDTQYF	TGTGCCAGCAGCTTTGGGGGGGCCCGCACAGATACGCAGTATTTT
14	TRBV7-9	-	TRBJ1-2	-	CASSAPLEGYGYTF	TGTGCCAGCAGCGCACCCCTAGAGGGATATGGCTACACCTTC
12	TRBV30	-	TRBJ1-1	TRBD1	CACLTGGTEAFF	TGTGCCTGCCTGACAGGGGGGACTGAAGCTTTCTTT
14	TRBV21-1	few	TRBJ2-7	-	CASSVGTSGYEQYF	TGTGCCAGCAGTGTAGGGACTAGCGGCTACGAGCAGTACTTC